A selection of T cell receptor beta chains follows, all from one sample in a study of human T cells and chemical hapten exposure. Using its own MiXCR run on the 5' RACE reads, TCRdb lists one record per CDR3 protein. The sample carries fewer than 150,000 distinct CDR3 sequences, around a fifth recorded once. These receptors originate from a human donor in good health. Each CDR3 is given with its conserved first and last residue. D genes are given only for firm matches. Only part of the rows carry a size: once, few, many, or a class if the clone is expanded.

- | TRBJ1-1 | - | TRBV7-2 | CASSLVWQGNTEAFF | TGTGCCAGCAGCTTAGTATGGCAAGGTAACACTGAAGCTTTCTTT
few | TRBJ2-7 | TRBD2 | TRBV9 | CASSVGSASGSRYEQYF | TGTGCCAGCAGCGTAGGCTCGGCTAGCGGGAGTCGGTACGAGCAGTACTTC
many | TRBJ2-6 | - | TRBV24-1 | CATGESDSGANVLTF | TGTGCCACCGGGGAGAGTGACTCTGGGGCCAACGTCCTGACTTTC
- | TRBJ2-7 | - | TRBV7-8 | CASSSGRMVGYEQYF | TGTGCCAGCAGCTCAGGACGGATGGTGGGATACGAGCAGTACTTC
- | TRBJ2-6 | - | TRBV5-1 | CASSLRPAGTAFGANVLTF | TGCGCCAGCAGCTTGAGACCCGCAGGGACGGCCTTTGGGGCCAACGTCCTGACTTTC
- | TRBJ2-5 | - | TRBV7-3 | CASSPGGQGETQYF | TGTGCCAGCAGCCCCGGGGGGCAAGGGGAGACCCAGTACTTC
few | TRBJ2-7 | TRBD2 | TRBV12-3/TRBV12-4 | CASSFIAGGYEQYF | TGTGCCAGCAGTTTCATCGCGGGAGGGTACGAGCAGTACTTC
few | TRBJ2-3 | TRBD2 | TRBV20-1 | CSARLAGVPDTQYF | TGCAGTGCCCGACTAGCGGGAGTCCCAGATACGCAGTATTTT
- | TRBJ2-7 | - | TRBV28 | CASSLLLTITYEQYF | TGTGCCAGCAGTTTGTTACTTACAATAACCTACGAGCAGTACTTC
few | TRBJ2-1 | TRBD2 | TRBV7-3 | CASSLIAGGEQFF | TGTGCCAGCAGCTTAATAGCGGGAGGCGAGCAGTTCTTC
- | TRBJ2-3 | - | TRBV27 | CASSLLRTEGGTDTQYF | TGTGCCAGCAGTTTATTGAGAACAGAAGGGGGCACAGATACGCAGTATTTT
few | TRBJ2-7 | - | TRBV5-5 | CASSLALERAVALGYEQYF | TGTGCCAGCAGCTTGGCCCTTGAGCGGGCTGTGGCCCTCGGCTACGAGCAGTACTTC
- | TRBJ2-2 | - | TRBV2 | CASSETRTGELFF | TGTGCCAGCAGTGAAACGCGCACCGGGGAGCTGTTTTTT
- | TRBJ2-5 | - | TRBV14 | CASSQDESRAGEETQYF | TGTGCCAGCAGCCAAGATGAGTCGAGGGCAGGGGAAGAGACCCAGTACTTC
few | TRBJ2-7 | - | TRBV5-4 | CASSRTGLYEQYF | TGTGCCAGCAGCCGAACGGGACTGTACGAGCAGTACTTC
- | TRBJ1-1 | - | TRBV12-3/TRBV12-4 | CASSRPWGHTEAFF | TGTGCCAGCAGTCGCCCCTGGGGGCACACTGAAGCTTTCTTT
few | TRBJ2-7 | - | TRBV7-8 | CASSPRAPVYEQYF | TGTGCCAGCAGCCCGCGGGCCCCGGTTTACGAGCAGTACTTC
few | TRBJ1-1 | - | TRBV28 | CASLINRAVRNTEAFF | TGTGCCAGCCTTATTAACAGGGCGGTACGGAACACTGAAGCTTTCTTT
few | TRBJ1-1 | - | TRBV10-2 | CASSESTWAFF | TGCGCCAGCAGTGAAAGCACATGGGCTTTCTTT
few | TRBJ2-7 | TRBD1 | TRBV13 | CASSFRGRTVEQYF | TGTGCCAGCAGCTTCAGGGGGCGGACGGTCGAGCAGTACTTC
few | TRBJ2-1 | TRBD2 | TRBV10-2 | CASSELAGGYNEQFF | TGCGCCAGCAGTGAGTTGGCGGGAGGCTACAATGAGCAGTTCTTC
- | TRBJ2-7 | TRBD1 | TRBV6-5 | CASSPLTGEQYF | TGTGCCAGCAGTCCTCTGACAGGGGAGCAGTACTTC
few | TRBJ1-5 | - | TRBV6-2/TRBV6-3 | CASSYSQGFYSNQPQHF | TGTGCCAGCAGTTACAGTCAGGGATTTTATAGCAATCAGCCCCAGCATTTT
many | TRBJ2-7 | TRBD1 | TRBV18 | CASSPLDRVDEQYF | TGTGCCAGCTCACCTCTGGACAGGGTCGATGAGCAGTACTTC
- | TRBJ2-1 | TRBD2 | TRBV28 | CASPPRYPSGTMGGKPQFF | TGTGCCAGCCCTCCGCGTTACCCTAGTGGGACTATGGGCGGGAAGCCGCAGTTCTTC
few | TRBJ1-2 | TRBD1 | TRBV5-1 | CASSVDRGSYGYTF | TGCGCCAGCAGCGTAGACAGGGGTTCCTATGGCTACACCTTC
- | TRBJ2-7 | - | TRBV29-1 | CSVVPPGKVDEQYF | TGCAGCGTTGTTCCCCCAGGGAAAGTAGACGAGCAGTACTTC
- | TRBJ2-7 | TRBD2 | TRBV9 | CASSVVPSGTEQYF | TGTGCCAGCAGCGTAGTGCCTAGCGGTACCGAGCAGTACTTC
few | TRBJ1-6 | - | TRBV20-1 | CSARVDGRGNSPLHF | TGCAGTGCTAGAGTGGACGGACGGGGGAATTCACCCCTCCACTTT
few | TRBJ1-2 | - | TRBV6-5 | CASSRGTGDGYTF | TGTGCCAGCTCACGAGGGACCGGCGATGGCTACACCTTC
- | TRBJ1-5 | TRBD1 | TRBV3-1 | CASSQDGQGGQPQHF | TGTGCCAGCAGCCAAGATGGACAGGGAGGTCAGCCCCAGCATTTT
- | TRBJ1-3 | - | TRBV30 | CAWSVGRNTIYF | TGTGCCTGGAGTGTCGGTCGAAACACCATATATTTT
few | TRBJ2-3 | TRBD2 | TRBV5-1 | CASSGGPSGRANKADTQYF | TGCGCCAGCAGTGGTGGGCCTAGCGGGAGGGCCAATAAAGCAGATACGCAGTATTTT
- | TRBJ2-7 | - | TRBV12-3/TRBV12-4 | CASSFYSGLREDEQYF | TGTGCCAGCAGTTTTTATAGCGGACTCCGAGAGGACGAGCAGTACTTC
few | TRBJ2-7 | - | TRBV9 | CASSVEDGGRRAYEQYF | TGTGCCAGCAGCGTAGAGGACGGGGGACGTCGGGCCTACGAGCAGTACTTC
- | TRBJ2-2 | TRBD2 | TRBV19 | CASSPHGTSAYTGELFF | TGTGCCAGTAGTCCGCACGGGACTAGCGCCTACACCGGGGAGCTGTTTTTT
- | TRBJ2-2 | - | TRBV3-1 | CASSQEGQAGELFF | TGTGCCAGCAGCCAAGAGGGTCAGGCGGGGGAGCTGTTTTTT
few | TRBJ2-1 | TRBD1 | TRBV29-1 | CSVYRTGGYNEQFF | TGCAGCGTGTATCGGACAGGGGGCTACAATGAGCAGTTCTTC
- | TRBJ2-5 | - | TRBV5-1 | CASSSWREGDETQYF | TGCGCCAGCAGCTCTTGGCGGGAAGGGGACGAGACCCAGTACTTC
few | TRBJ1-2 | - | TRBV20-1 | CSAYSTGTSYGYTF | TGCAGTGCCTATTCCACGGGGACTTCCTATGGCTACACCTTC
few | TRBJ1-3 | TRBD1 | TRBV5-6 | CASSPAGGGSSGNTIYF | TGTGCCAGCAGCCCGGCAGGGGGCGGAAGCTCTGGAAACACCATATATTTT
few | TRBJ2-2 | TRBD1 | TRBV6-6 | CASRWDSNTGELFF | TGTGCCAGCAGGTGGGACAGCAACACCGGGGAGCTGTTTTTT
- | TRBJ2-3 | - | TRBV12-3/TRBV12-4 | CASSVILTWRASTDTQYF | TGTGCCAGCAGCGTTATTCTTACTTGGCGGGCTAGCACAGATACGCAGTATTTT
- | TRBJ1-2 | - | TRBV12-3/TRBV12-4 | CASSFGQNYGYTF | TGTGCCAGCAGTTTCGGCCAGAACTATGGCTACACCTTC
few | TRBJ2-1 | - | TRBV29-1 | CSAQPDRFAYNEQFF | TGCAGCGCCCAGCCCGACAGGTTTGCTTACAATGAGCAGTTCTTC
- | TRBJ2-1 | - | TRBV30 | CAWSGFYRGNEQFF | TGTGCCTGGAGTGGGTTTTATAGAGGGAATGAGCAGTTCTTC